A selection of T cell receptor beta chains follows, all from one sample in a study of cytomegalovirus exposure and HLA in healthy donors. Method: immunoSEQ multiplex PCR; TCRdb's copy keeps in-frame clones and lacks some. The table records tens of thousands of clones, roughly 80% of them present only once. The sequencing sample was made of PBMCs. The receptors come from a woman aged 25-40 years in good health and CMV-seronegative. Each CDR3 is given with its conserved first and last residue. D genes are given only for firm matches. The size of a clone is reported for some rows only, either as once, few or many, or as a class for expanded clones.

j_call | cdr3_length | clone_size | d_call | v_call | cdr3_aa | cdr3_nt
TRBJ2-3 | 15 | NA | NA | TRBV29-1 | CSVPKGAVSTDTQYF | TGCAGCGTTCCTAAAGGAGCGGTTAGCACAGATACGCAGTATTTT
TRBJ1-2 | 13 | NA | NA | TRBV7-9 | CASSRQVDYGYTF | TGTGCCAGCAGCCGACAGGTTGACTATGGCTACACCTTC
TRBJ1-1 | 13 | NA | NA | TRBV13 | CASSLRGKTEAFF | TGTGCCAGCAGCTTAAGAGGGAAGACTGAAGCTTTCTTT
TRBJ2-7 | 15 | NA | NA | TRBV11-2 | CASSLPRAPTYEQYF | TGTGCCAGCAGCTTACCCAGGGCCCCGACCTACGAGCAGTACTTC
TRBJ1-1 | 14 | NA | NA | TRBV21-1 | CASSKTASNTEAFF | TGTGCCAGCAGCAAGACAGCTTCGAACACTGAAGCTTTCTTT
TRBJ2-5 | 14 | NA | NA | TRBV27 | CASSPRQRRETQYF | TGTGCCAGCAGTCCAAGACAGAGGCGAGAGACCCAGTACTTC
TRBJ1-1 | 12 | NA | NA | TRBV19 | CASRSGNTEAFF | TGTGCCAGTAGATCGGGGAACACTGAAGCTTTCTTT
TRBJ2-5 | 15 | NA | NA | TRBV11-2 | CASLARWPNEETQYF | TGTGCCAGCTTAGCCCGTTGGCCAAACGAGGAGACCCAGTACTTC
TRBJ2-7 | 14 | few | NA | TRBV6-1 | CASSEVMRPGEQYF | TGTGCCAGCAGTGAAGTTATGAGACCAGGAGAGCAGTACTTC
TRBJ2-5 | 16 | NA | TRBD2 | TRBV4-1 | CASSQAPSGGHETQYF | TGCGCCAGCAGCCAAGCCCCCTCGGGGGGGCATGAGACCCAGTACTTC
TRBJ2-3 | 14 | NA | TRBD2 | TRBV11-3 | CASRPGGSTDTQYF | TGTGCCAGCAGACCGGGGGGTAGCACAGATACGCAGTATTTT
TRBJ1-2 | 16 | NA | TRBD1 | TRBV7-9 | CASSLAPGQGHSGYTF | TGTGCCAGCAGCTTAGCGCCGGGACAGGGCCATAGCGGCTACACCTTC
TRBJ2-7 | 16 | NA | TRBD2 | TRBV11-3 | CASSSAGTTTAYEQYF | TGTGCCAGCAGCTCCGCCGGGACTACAACAGCCTACGAGCAGTACTTC
TRBJ1-1 | 14 | once | TRBD1 | TRBV5-1 | CASSSQGVLTEAFF | TGCGCCAGCAGCTCCCAGGGGGTCTTGACTGAAGCTTTCTTT
TRBJ2-1 | 13 | NA | NA | TRBV6-5 | CASSLSGPNEQFF | TGTGCCAGCAGCTTAAGCGGGCCCAATGAGCAGTTCTTC
TRBJ1-5 | 16 | NA | NA | TRBV6-5 | CASSYTAGLGNQPQHF | TGTGCCAGCAGTTACACGGCGGGGCTCGGTAATCAGCCCCAGCATTTT
TRBJ1-1 | 15 | NA | TRBD1 | TRBV18 | CASSPAGQGNTEAFF | TGTGCCAGCTCACCGGCAGGACAGGGGAACACTGAAGCTTTCTTT
TRBJ1-6 | 15 | NA | TRBD1 | TRBV18 | CASSPGQGRNSPLHF | TGTGCCAGCTCTCCCGGACAGGGGAGGAATTCACCCCTCCACTTT
TRBJ2-4 | 16 | NA | TRBD1 | TRBV19 | CASSIGQGVAKNIQYF | TGTGCCAGTAGTATCGGACAGGGGGTAGCCAAAAACATTCAGTACTTC
TRBJ1-5 | 16 | NA | TRBD1 | TRBV19 | CASSINRQGVVQPQHF | TGTGCCAGTAGTATAAATCGGCAGGGGGTCGTTCAGCCCCAGCATTTT
TRBJ1-1 | 11 | NA | NA | TRBV10-2 | CASRGEGEAFF | TGCGCCAGCAGAGGGGAAGGTGAAGCTTTCTTT
TRBJ2-3 | 11 | NA | NA | TRBV21-1 | CITGDTDTQYF | TGCATAACCGGGGACACAGATACGCAGTATTTT
TRBJ2-7 | 13 | NA | NA | TRBV10-3 | CAISRDTSYEQYF | TGTGCCATCTCAAGGGACACCTCCTACGAGCAGTACTTC
TRBJ1-2 | 13 | once | TRBD1 | TRBV12-5 | CASGVTGDYGYTF | TGTGCTAGTGGGGTGACAGGGGACTATGGCTACACCTTC
TRBJ2-7 | 18 | NA | NA | TRBV5-1 | CASSPPSGRATPYYEQYF | TGCGCCAGCAGCCCACCTTCTGGGCGGGCTACTCCGTACTACGAGCAGTACTTC
TRBJ2-3 | 15 | NA | TRBD2 | TRBV7-2 | CASSFAGEFTDTQYF | TGTGCCAGCAGCTTTGCGGGGGAATTCACAGATACGCAGTATTTT
TRBJ2-5 | 17 | NA | TRBD2 | TRBV11-2 | CASSLGVGGTPQETQYF | TGTGCCAGCAGCTTAGGCGTCGGGGGGACTCCCCAAGAGACCCAGTACTTC
TRBJ1-5 | 15 | NA | TRBD1 | TRBV6-1 | CASSGPGQGNQPQHF | TGTGCCAGCAGTGGGCCCGGACAGGGGAATCAGCCCCAGCATTTT
TRBJ1-5 | 15 | NA | NA | TRBV9 | CASSAAGQSNQPQHF | TGTGCCAGCAGCGCGGCAGGGCAGAGCAATCAGCCCCAGCATTTT
TRBJ1-3 | 18 | NA | NA | TRBV25-1 | CASSGGLGTVASGNTIYF | TGTGCCAGCAGTGGGGGGCTCGGTACAGTTGCCTCTGGAAACACCATATATTTT
TRBJ1-1 | 15 | once | TRBD1 | TRBV28 | CASSTQGWGNTEAFF | TGTGCCAGCAGTACACAGGGGTGGGGGAACACTGAAGCTTTCTTT
TRBJ1-5 | 14 | NA | TRBD1 | TRBV27 | CASSGRDSHQPQHF | TGTGCCAGCAGCGGACGGGACAGTCATCAGCCCCAGCATTTT
TRBJ2-2 | 16 | few | TRBD2 | TRBV7-9 | CSSSFGTSGDGGELFF | TGTTCCAGCAGTTTTGGGACTAGCGGGGACGGCGGGGAGCTGTTTTTT
TRBJ2-3 | 13 | once | NA | TRBV27 | CASSSQGTDTQYF | TGTGCCAGCAGTTCACAGGGCACAGATACGCAGTATTTT
TRBJ1-1 | 14 | NA | NA | TRBV7-9 | CASSFLGRNTEAFF | TGTGCCAGCAGCTTCCTTGGGAGGAACACTGAAGCTTTCTTT